A selection of T cell receptor beta chains follows, all from one sample in a study of spatial heterogeneity in lung cancer. One entry per CDR3 protein, called by TCRdb with MiXCR from the 5' RACE reads. The repertoire includes fewer than 30,000 distinct CDR3 sequences, 5% to 6.5% of them detected once, and around 23% sits in the top ten. The sequencing here drew on PBMCs, taken at follow-up. Receptor source: a male donor with early-stage non-small cell lung cancer. The CDR3 runs from the conserved cysteine through the conserved F or W. The D gene is left open where the match is weak. Not every row has a clone size; where given, it reads once, few, many or a size class.

TRBV30	many	NA	TRBJ1-3	TGTGCCTGGAGTTTGTTTGTTGGAAACACCATATATTTT	CAWSLFVGNTIYF
TRBV11-3	NA	NA	TRBJ2-3	TGTGCCAGCAGCTTGAGTAGCCAGGGAGATACGCAGTATTTT	CASSLSSQGDTQYF
TRBV7-2	many	NA	TRBJ1-1	TGTGCCAGCAGCTTAGCGTCCGGACAGCTATCTGAAGCTTTCTTT	CASSLASGQLSEAFF
TRBV7-2	many	NA	TRBJ1-6	TGTGCCAGCAGCCCTCAGGGTGCGGATTCACCCCTCCACTTT	CASSPQGADSPLHF
TRBV6-5	many	TRBD2	TRBJ2-1	TGTGCCAGCAGTTACTCTAGCGGGAGCGTTCAGGGCCAGGAGTGTGAGCAGTTCTTC	CASSYSSGSVQGQECEQFF
TRBV6-5	many	NA	TRBJ2-3	TGTGCCAGCAGCCAGGGACTTTCCAGCACAGATACGCAGTATTTT	CASSQGLSSTDTQYF
TRBV24-1	many	TRBD2	TRBJ2-5	TGTGCCACCAGTGACCGGACTAGCGGGCAAGAGACCCAGTACTTC	CATSDRTSGQETQYF
TRBV6-2/TRBV6-3	few	NA	TRBJ1-5	TGTGCCAGCAGAAACGGGGGAGGGGGACAGCCCCAGCATTTT	CASRNGGGGQPQHF
TRBV25-1	many	TRBD2	TRBJ2-3	TGTGCCAGCAGTGAATATCGGACTAGCGCGGATACGCAGTATTTT	CASSEYRTSADTQYF
TRBV4-3	many	NA	TRBJ2-5	TGCGCCAGCAGCCAGGGCATCCTGGGCGAGACCCAGTACTTC	CASSQGILGETQYF
TRBV7-2	many	NA	TRBJ2-3	TGTGCCAGCAGCTTATCGACAGTCACAGATACGCAGTATTTT	CASSLSTVTDTQYF
TRBV5-1	few	TRBD2	TRBJ2-1	TGCGCCAGCAGCCGAAGTATTCGACTAGCCGGAACCTCTTCCTACAATGAGCAGTTCTTC	CASSRSIRLAGTSSYNEQFF
TRBV5-1	few	NA	TRBJ2-1	TGCGCCAGCAGCTTAGGGGATTGGGACAATGAGCAGTTCTTC	CASSLGDWDNEQFF
TRBV29-1	many	NA	TRBJ2-3	TGCAGCGTTGATCTGGCTAGCGCTGCCACAGATACGCAGTATTTT	CSVDLASAATDTQYF
TRBV7-6	NA	TRBD2	TRBJ2-3	TGTGCCAGCAGCTTAGTCCATCTAGCGGGAGTGGCAGATACGCAGTATTTT	CASSLVHLAGVADTQYF
TRBV20-1	NA	TRBD1	TRBJ2-2	TGCAGTGCTAGTAGACAGGGCGAGGGGAGCGGGGAGCTGTTTTTT	CSASRQGEGSGELFF
TRBV24-1	NA	NA	TRBJ2-1	TGTGCCACCAGTGATCCGGGAGACCCCATAAATGAGCAGTTCTTC	CATSDPGDPINEQFF
TRBV12-3/TRBV12-4	many	NA	TRBJ2-3	TGTGCCAGCAGTTCTCAAGCGTTCCGCAGGCATACGCAGTATTTT	CASSSQAFRRHTQYF
TRBV20-1	NA	NA	TRBJ1-2	TGCAGTGCTAGGTTAACCTGGAAGGACGGCTATGGCTACACCTTC	CSARLTWKDGYGYTF
TRBV6-2/TRBV6-3	many	NA	TRBJ2-5	TGTGCCAGCAGTGACGTACAGGAGTACCAAGAGACCCAGTACTTC	CASSDVQEYQETQYF
TRBV7-9	many	TRBD2	TRBJ2-3	TGTGCCAGCAGCTTACGACTAGCGGGGCTCACAGATACGCAGTATTTT	CASSLRLAGLTDTQYF
TRBV3-1	many	NA	TRBJ2-1	TGTGCCAGCAGCCGGGCAAATGAGCAGTTCTTC	CASSRANEQFF
TRBV2	few	NA	TRBJ2-5	TGTGCCAGCAGTTATTCTAAACAAGAGACCCAGTACTTC	CASSYSKQETQYF
TRBV7-9	many	NA	TRBJ1-6	TGTGCCAGCAGCTTGTCCACGGAGGGCTCCTATAATTCACCCCTCCACTTT	CASSLSTEGSYNSPLHF
TRBV29-1	many	NA	TRBJ2-1	TGCAGCGTTGGGGTGTGGGCGGGAATGGGTGAGCAGTTCTTC	CSVGVWAGMGEQFF
TRBV7-3	many	NA	TRBJ2-2	TGTGCCAGCAGCTCGAGCGGGCGGAACACCGGGGAGCTGTTTTTT	CASSSSGRNTGELFF
TRBV20-1	many	NA	TRBJ2-1	TGCAGTGGAATTAAGGGCTTCTCCTACAATGAGCAGTTCTTC	CSGIKGFSYNEQFF
TRBV7-8	many	NA	TRBJ2-5	TGTGCCAGTCTCCTAGTTGCTGTGCCGGGGACCCAGTACTTC	CASLLVAVPGTQYF
TRBV7-2	many	NA	TRBJ1-5	TGTGCCAGCAAGGGCCGGGACATTTATCAGTGCCAGCATTTT	CASKGRDIYQCQHF
TRBV19	few	TRBD2	TRBJ2-1	TGTGCCAGTACCCCTAGCGGGTACTCCTACAATGAGCAGTTCTTC	CASTPSGYSYNEQFF
TRBV12-3/TRBV12-4	many	NA	TRBJ2-3	TGTGCCAGCAGTACGGCGGGCCAGCAGTATTTT	CASSTAGQQYF
TRBV7-8	NA	NA	TRBJ2-1	TGTGCCAGCAGCTTAGTGGGGGGCCTGGCCAATGAGCAGTTCTTC	CASSLVGGLANEQFF
TRBV6-5	NA	NA	TRBJ2-2	TGTGCCAGCAGTTTTGATTCCGCCGGGGAGCTGTTTTTT	CASSFDSAGELFF
TRBV24-1	many	NA	TRBJ2-3	TGTGCCACCAGTGATTTGAGTGGCACAGATACGCAGTATTTT	CATSDLSGTDTQYF